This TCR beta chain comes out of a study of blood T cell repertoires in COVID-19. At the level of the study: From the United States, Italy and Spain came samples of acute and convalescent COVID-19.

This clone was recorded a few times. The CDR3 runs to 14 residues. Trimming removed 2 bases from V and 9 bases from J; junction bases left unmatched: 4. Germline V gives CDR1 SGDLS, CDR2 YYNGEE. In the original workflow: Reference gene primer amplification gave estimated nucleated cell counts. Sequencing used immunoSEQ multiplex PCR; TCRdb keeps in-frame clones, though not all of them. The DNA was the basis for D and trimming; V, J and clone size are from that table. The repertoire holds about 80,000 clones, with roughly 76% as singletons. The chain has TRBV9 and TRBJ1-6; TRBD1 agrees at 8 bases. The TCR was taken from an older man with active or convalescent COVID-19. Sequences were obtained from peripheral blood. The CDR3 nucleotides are TGTGCCAGCAGCGTCAGGGGGCTTGGTTCACCCCTCCACTTT. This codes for CASSVRGLGSPLHF.